These T cell receptor beta chains were read from a single sample in a study of neoadjuvant anti-PD-1 for oral cavity cancer. Clones were sequenced by immunoSEQ multiplex PCR, and TCRdb holds only the in-frame ones, with some missing. The data hold about 14,000 clones, with around 70% observed a single time. The starting material was PBMCs, obtained after nivolumab (anti-PD-1) treatment. The receptors originated from a person aged 35-79 years with oral cavity squamous cell carcinoma. The CDR3 runs from the conserved cysteine through the conserved F or W. A D gene is named only where the DNA matches it firmly. Expanded clones get a size class; other rows say once, few or many, or leave the size out.

clone_size: -
d_call: TRBD2
j_call: TRBJ2-1
v_call: TRBV7-3
cdr3_aa: CASSRSSAGGYNEQFF
cdr3_nt: TGTGCCAGCAGCCGCTCCTCAGCGGGAGGGTACAATGAGCAGTTCTTC

clone_size: -
d_call: -
j_call: TRBJ1-5
v_call: TRBV5-5
cdr3_aa: CASSQTEIRGGQPQHF
cdr3_nt: TGTGCCAGCAGCCAGACAGAAATCCGGGGGGGTCAGCCCCAGCATTTT

clone_size: -
d_call: -
j_call: TRBJ1-5
v_call: TRBV19
cdr3_aa: CASIPGKGSNQPQHF
cdr3_nt: TGTGCCAGCATACCAGGAAAGGGGAGCAATCAGCCCCAGCATTTT

clone_size: -
d_call: -
j_call: TRBJ2-5
v_call: TRBV30
cdr3_aa: CAWGGGETQYF
cdr3_nt: TGTGCCTGGGGAGGGGGGGAGACCCAGTACTTC

clone_size: -
d_call: TRBD1
j_call: TRBJ1-5
v_call: TRBV7-8
cdr3_aa: CASSPGQGYNQPQHF
cdr3_nt: TGTGCCAGCAGCCCGGGACAGGGGTACAATCAGCCCCAGCATTTT

clone_size: few
d_call: -
j_call: TRBJ2-5
v_call: TRBV7-6
cdr3_aa: CASSLSGLETQYF
cdr3_nt: TGTGCCAGCAGCTTATCAGGGCTAGAGACCCAGTACTTC

clone_size: -
d_call: -
j_call: TRBJ2-1
v_call: TRBV10-3
cdr3_aa: CAIMGGGGSNEQFF
cdr3_nt: TGTGCCATCATGGGGGGCGGGGGAAGCAATGAGCAGTTCTTC

clone_size: -
d_call: TRBD1
j_call: TRBJ2-7
v_call: TRBV15
cdr3_aa: CATSRTGQGRSYEQYF
cdr3_nt: TGTGCCACCAGCAGAACAGGACAGGGACGCTCCTACGAGCAGTACTTC

clone_size: -
d_call: -
j_call: TRBJ1-2
v_call: TRBV6-1
cdr3_aa: CASSERGRGYTF
cdr3_nt: TGTGCCAGCAGTGAAAGGGGGAGGGGCTACACCTTC

clone_size: -
d_call: -
j_call: TRBJ2-2
v_call: TRBV10-3
cdr3_aa: CAISDRQNTGELFF
cdr3_nt: TGTGCCATCAGTGATAGACAGAACACCGGGGAGCTGTTTTTT

clone_size: -
d_call: -
j_call: TRBJ1-2
v_call: TRBV6-1
cdr3_aa: CASSEYLYGYTF
cdr3_nt: TGTGCCAGCAGTGAATATCTCTATGGCTACACCTTC

clone_size: few
d_call: -
j_call: TRBJ2-2
v_call: TRBV29-1
cdr3_aa: CSVGGDAGELFF
cdr3_nt: TGCAGCGTTGGCGGGGACGCCGGGGAGCTGTTTTTT

clone_size: -
d_call: -
j_call: TRBJ2-1
v_call: TRBV29-1
cdr3_aa: CSVAGDTWNEQFF
cdr3_nt: TGCAGCGTTGCAGGGGATACTTGGAATGAGCAGTTCTTC

clone_size: -
d_call: -
j_call: TRBJ2-5
v_call: TRBV7-7
cdr3_aa: CASSSGARETQYF
cdr3_nt: TGTGCTAGCAGCTCAGGGGCGAGGGAGACCCAGTACTTC

clone_size: once
d_call: -
j_call: TRBJ2-5
v_call: TRBV5-1
cdr3_aa: CASSFTQWDQYF
cdr3_nt: TGCGCCAGCAGCTTTACCCAGTGGGACCAGTACTTC

clone_size: few
d_call: -
j_call: TRBJ1-2
v_call: TRBV10-3
cdr3_aa: CAISGGANYGYTF
cdr3_nt: TGTGCCATCAGTGGAGGGGCTAACTATGGCTACACCTTC

clone_size: few
d_call: -
j_call: TRBJ1-1
v_call: TRBV30
cdr3_aa: CAWSVVNTEAFF
cdr3_nt: TGTGCCTGGAGTGTAGTGAACACTGAAGCTTTCTTT

clone_size: once
d_call: -
j_call: TRBJ2-4
v_call: TRBV7-3
cdr3_aa: CASSLAPSGIQYF
cdr3_nt: TGTGCCAGCAGCTTAGCCCCATCAGGGATTCAGTACTTC

clone_size: -
d_call: TRBD1
j_call: TRBJ1-1
v_call: TRBV5-4
cdr3_aa: CASSSDRLTEAFF
cdr3_nt: TGTGCCAGCAGCTCGGACAGGCTCACTGAAGCTTTCTTT

clone_size: -
d_call: TRBD2
j_call: TRBJ2-1
v_call: TRBV28
cdr3_aa: CASSRGRGNEQFF
cdr3_nt: TGTGCCAGTTCCCGAGGGAGGGGTAATGAGCAGTTCTTC

clone_size: few
d_call: TRBD2
j_call: TRBJ2-5
v_call: TRBV28
cdr3_aa: CASSFLGTSGETQYF
cdr3_nt: TGTGCCAGCAGTTTCCTCGGGACTAGCGGAGAGACCCAGTACTTC

clone_size: few
d_call: -
j_call: TRBJ2-1
v_call: TRBV7-6
cdr3_aa: CASKERSSYNEQFF
cdr3_nt: TGTGCCAGTAAGGAGCGGAGCTCCTACAATGAGCAGTTCTTC

clone_size: -
d_call: -
j_call: TRBJ1-5
v_call: TRBV5-6
cdr3_aa: CASSPQRTQPQHF
cdr3_nt: TGTGCCAGCAGCCCCCAGCGTACTCAGCCCCAGCATTTT

clone_size: -
d_call: TRBD2
j_call: TRBJ2-2
v_call: TRBV5-1
cdr3_aa: CASSSGTSSTGELFF
cdr3_nt: TGCGCCAGCAGCTCCGGGACTAGCAGCACCGGGGAGCTGTTTTTT

clone_size: -
d_call: TRBD1
j_call: TRBJ2-1
v_call: TRBV7-9
cdr3_aa: CASSWGQFSSYNEQFF
cdr3_nt: TGTGCCAGCAGCTGGGGACAGTTTTCATCCTACAATGAGCAGTTCTTC

clone_size: few
d_call: TRBD1
j_call: TRBJ1-3
v_call: TRBV18
cdr3_aa: CASSGGQAGGNTIYF
cdr3_nt: TGTGCCAGCTCCGGGGGACAGGCTGGTGGAAACACCATATATTTT

clone_size: -
d_call: TRBD2
j_call: TRBJ2-1
v_call: TRBV18
cdr3_aa: CASSPSSGSYNEQFF
cdr3_nt: TGTGCCAGCTCACCATCCAGCGGGAGCTACAATGAGCAGTTCTTC

clone_size: -
d_call: -
j_call: TRBJ1-1
v_call: TRBV10-3
cdr3_aa: CAISEGQKNTEAFF
cdr3_nt: TGTGCCATCAGTGAGGGACAGAAGAACACTGAAGCTTTCTTT

clone_size: -
d_call: -
j_call: TRBJ1-2
v_call: TRBV6-1
cdr3_aa: CASSPQGWGYGYTF
cdr3_nt: TGTGCCAGCAGTCCACAGGGATGGGGCTATGGCTACACCTTC

clone_size: -
d_call: -
j_call: TRBJ2-5
v_call: TRBV5-1
cdr3_aa: CASSFGSGHLQETQYF
cdr3_nt: TGCGCCAGCAGCTTTGGGTCAGGGCACTTACAAGAGACCCAGTACTTC

clone_size: -
d_call: -
j_call: TRBJ2-1
v_call: TRBV5-1
cdr3_aa: CASSLSGQTNNEQFF
cdr3_nt: TGCGCCAGCAGCTTGAGCGGACAGACAAACAATGAGCAGTTCTTC

clone_size: few
d_call: TRBD2
j_call: TRBJ2-3
v_call: TRBV7-9
cdr3_aa: CASSLSGTRTDTQYF
cdr3_nt: TGTGCCAGCAGCCTTAGCGGGACCCGCACAGATACGCAGTATTTT

clone_size: -
d_call: TRBD1
j_call: TRBJ1-1
v_call: TRBV2
cdr3_aa: CASSREGANTEAFF
cdr3_nt: TGTGCCAGCAGTCGGGAGGGGGCTAACACTGAAGCTTTCTTT

clone_size: -
d_call: -
j_call: TRBJ1-3
v_call: TRBV9
cdr3_aa: CASSVSGLSGNTIYF
cdr3_nt: TGTGCCAGCAGCGTCTCGGGCCTCTCTGGAAACACCATATATTTT

clone_size: -
d_call: TRBD1
j_call: TRBJ1-2
v_call: TRBV27
cdr3_aa: CASSPSLNRDRGWINYGYTF
cdr3_nt: TGTGCCAGCAGTCCGTCTCTCAACCGGGACAGGGGGTGGATCAACTATGGCTACACCTTC

clone_size: -
d_call: TRBD1
j_call: TRBJ1-5
v_call: TRBV7-9
cdr3_aa: CASTRGAGAQHF
cdr3_nt: TGTGCCAGCACCAGGGGGGCGGGCGCCCAGCATTTT

clone_size: once
d_call: TRBD2
j_call: TRBJ2-3
v_call: TRBV15
cdr3_aa: CATSSRTSGKGDTQYF
cdr3_nt: TGTGCCACCAGCAGCCGGACTAGCGGGAAGGGAGATACGCAGTATTTT

clone_size: -
d_call: -
j_call: TRBJ1-1
v_call: TRBV4-1
cdr3_aa: CASSRGGGLGTEAFF
cdr3_nt: TGCGCCAGCAGCCGAGGGGGAGGTCTGGGCACTGAAGCTTTCTTT

clone_size: -
d_call: -
j_call: TRBJ2-1
v_call: TRBV6-5
cdr3_aa: CASGRNEQFF
cdr3_nt: TGTGCCAGCGGCCGTAATGAGCAGTTCTTC

clone_size: -
d_call: -
j_call: TRBJ1-3
v_call: TRBV11-2
cdr3_aa: CASSLEAGDGNTIYF
cdr3_nt: TGTGCCAGCAGCTTAGAGGCAGGCGACGGAAACACCATATATTTT

clone_size: -
d_call: -
j_call: TRBJ1-1
v_call: TRBV6-5
cdr3_aa: CASSYGPSNTEAFF
cdr3_nt: TGTGCCAGCAGTTACGGGCCATCGAACACTGAAGCTTTCTTT

clone_size: -
d_call: -
j_call: TRBJ2-6
v_call: TRBV5-4
cdr3_aa: CASSLELSGANVLTF
cdr3_nt: TGTGCCAGCAGCTTGGAGCTTAGTGGGGCCAACGTCCTGACTTTC

clone_size: -
d_call: -
j_call: TRBJ2-2
v_call: TRBV28
cdr3_aa: CASSLSRPGELFF
cdr3_nt: TGTGCCAGCAGTTTAAGTCGCCCCGGGGAGCTGTTTTTT

clone_size: -
d_call: TRBD2
j_call: TRBJ2-4
v_call: TRBV19
cdr3_aa: CASSIAGGPQNIQYF
cdr3_nt: TGTGCCAGTAGTATAGCGGGAGGGCCCCAAAACATTCAGTACTTC

clone_size: -
d_call: TRBD1
j_call: TRBJ2-7
v_call: TRBV19
cdr3_aa: CASSIGTGASYEQYF
cdr3_nt: TGTGCCAGTAGTATCGGAACAGGGGCCTCCTACGAGCAGTACTTC

clone_size: -
d_call: -
j_call: TRBJ1-5
v_call: TRBV19
cdr3_aa: CASSNLGVAQPQHF
cdr3_nt: TGTGCCAGTAGCAATCTGGGGGTAGCTCAGCCCCAGCATTTT

clone_size: -
d_call: TRBD1
j_call: TRBJ1-4
v_call: TRBV6-5
cdr3_aa: CASSPDRGEKLFF
cdr3_nt: TGTGCCAGCAGCCCCGACAGGGGGGAAAAACTGTTTTTT

clone_size: few
d_call: -
j_call: TRBJ2-7
v_call: TRBV6-5
cdr3_aa: CASRGTYWDEQYF
cdr3_nt: TGTGCCAGCCGTGGGACGTACTGGGACGAGCAGTACTTC

clone_size: few
d_call: -
j_call: TRBJ1-3
v_call: TRBV10-3
cdr3_aa: CAISEGGSGNTIYF
cdr3_nt: TGTGCCATCAGTGAGGGGGGGTCTGGAAACACCATATATTTT

clone_size: few
d_call: -
j_call: TRBJ1-2
v_call: TRBV11-2
cdr3_aa: CASSQANYGYTF
cdr3_nt: TGTGCCAGCAGCCAAGCTAACTATGGCTACACCTTC

clone_size: -
d_call: -
j_call: TRBJ1-1
v_call: TRBV2
cdr3_aa: CASKEGWNTEAFF
cdr3_nt: TGTGCCAGCAAGGAGGGGTGGAACACTGAAGCTTTCTTT

clone_size: -
d_call: TRBD2
j_call: TRBJ2-7
v_call: TRBV5-1
cdr3_aa: CASKNGTSGPYEQYF
cdr3_nt: TGCGCCAGCAAGAACGGGACTAGCGGACCCTACGAGCAGTACTTC

clone_size: few
d_call: -
j_call: TRBJ1-5
v_call: TRBV19
cdr3_aa: CASSDGQLNQPQHF
cdr3_nt: TGTGCCAGTAGTGACGGACAGTTAAATCAGCCCCAGCATTTT

clone_size: -
d_call: -
j_call: TRBJ2-7
v_call: TRBV28
cdr3_aa: CASTDNKSGLPYEQYF
cdr3_nt: TGTGCCAGCACCGACAATAAGAGCGGGCTACCCTACGAGCAGTACTTC

clone_size: -
d_call: -
j_call: TRBJ1-2
v_call: TRBV6-5
cdr3_aa: CASSPPGTSHGYTF
cdr3_nt: TGTGCCAGCAGTCCTCCTGGGACAAGTCATGGCTACACCTTC

clone_size: -
d_call: TRBD2
j_call: TRBJ2-3
v_call: TRBV13
cdr3_aa: CASSRRLAGETDTQYF
cdr3_nt: TGTGCCAGCAGCAGGAGGCTAGCGGGAGAGACAGATACGCAGTATTTT

clone_size: -
d_call: -
j_call: TRBJ2-3
v_call: TRBV27
cdr3_aa: CASSLSTSMDTQYF
cdr3_nt: TGTGCCAGCAGTTTAAGTACTAGCATGGATACGCAGTATTTT

clone_size: few
d_call: -
j_call: TRBJ1-5
v_call: TRBV28
cdr3_aa: CASSSPGQASSNQPQHF
cdr3_nt: TGTGCCAGCAGTTCACCGGGCCAAGCATCTAGCAATCAGCCCCAGCATTTT

clone_size: -
d_call: TRBD1
j_call: TRBJ1-2
v_call: TRBV28
cdr3_aa: CASSLGPQGVGGYTF
cdr3_nt: TGTGCCAGCAGCCTTGGTCCTCAGGGGGTAGGAGGCTACACCTTC